Sequencing of this T cell receptor (beta chain) was carried out in a study of identical twins. CDR1 and CDR2 (germline): SGHRS, YFSETQ. The CDR3 extends over 15 amino acids. V was shortened by 2 bases and J by 2 bases, with 10 bases between the two germline ends. Using its own MiXCR run on the 5' RACE reads, TCRdb lists one record per CDR3 protein. This table holds approximately 700,000 distinct CDR3 sequences, 6% to 6.5% found once. This clonotype was recorded at least ten times. What was sequenced was naive T cells sorted from blood. This clonotype originated in a young man in good health. The chain uses TRBV5-1 and TRBJ1-4; perhaps TRBD1 as D (6 bases). This chain's CDR3 is CASSLTGLTNEKLFF. CDR3 sequence (DNA): TGCGCCAGCAGCTTAACAGGGCTCACTAATGAAAAACTGTTTTTT.